This T cell receptor beta chain was captured by sequencing in a study of blood T cell repertoires in COVID-19. As for the study in general: Acute-phase and convalescent COVID-19 samples originated in the United States, Italy and Spain.

Germline lookup yields CDR1 SNHLY and CDR2 FYNNEI. Losses at the gene ends were 4 bases for V and 4 bases for J; bases not matched to a gene: 5. The CDR3 length is 14 residues. Source study methods: Amplification of reference gene primers provided the estimated nucleated cell counts. Method: immunoSEQ multiplex PCR; TCRdb's copy keeps in-frame clones and lacks some. D and trimming were read from the DNA, whereas the V and J calls and clone size are those reported in that table. Of 76,000 or so clones listed, around 88% were seen once; the top ten hold 6.5% to 8.5%. This TCR was sampled from a man younger than 45 with acute or convalescent COVID-19. The sequencing sample was made of peripheral blood. The rearrangement links TRBV2 to TRBJ1-2; 8 bases align to TRBD1. CDR3 residues: CASSADRESYGYTF. DNA for the CDR3: TGTGCCAGCAGTGCGGACAGGGAGAGCTATGGCTACACCTTC.